Following are 19 T cell receptor beta chains from one sample sequenced in a study of regulatory T cells in long-lasting Graves disease. TCR beta libraries were built with iRepertoire HTBI primers and Arm-PCR of CDR3 regions. TCRdb reanalysed the multiplex PCR reads using MiXCR and keeps one entry per CDR3 protein. This table has over 450,000 distinct CDR3 sequences, 12% appearing once. The time point was: newly diagnosed GD, antithyroid drugs for less than 3 months. Isolated PBMC RNA provided the starting material for the TCR library. The same sample was also used in a study of T cells in Graves' hyperthyroidism and ophthalmopathy.

The starting material was peripheral blood mononuclear cells (PBMCs), obtained at new diagnosis, from a patient treated with antithyroid drugs. These receptors all come from a woman between 25 and 40 years old with Graves disease.

This clonotype appeared many times. CDR3 DNA: TGTGCCAGCACCAAACCCCGGTCCACCGGGACAGGGGCCGGCTACACCTTC. Protein product: CASTKPRSTGTGAGYTF. This sequence joins TRBV28 and TRBJ1-2, with 10 bases that match TRBD1. The V gene's germline CDR1 is MDHEN and CDR2 SYDVKM. V dropped 7 bases and J dropped 8; count of bases not matched to a gene: 19. This CDR3 is built from 17 residues.

This clonotype was recorded a few times. The chain uses TRBV20-1 and TRBJ1-5, with 7 bases identical to TRBD1. After removal of 5 bases from V and 4 bases from J, the junction contained 5 bases not matched to a gene. The CDR3 is 13 amino acids. Germline V gene data show CDR1 as DFQATT and CDR2 as SNEGSKA (reference sequence). Here the CDR3 reads CSARWTGNQPQHF. In nucleotides, the CDR3 is TGCAGTGCTCGCTGGACAGGAAATCAGCCCCAGCATTTT.

This clonotype appeared many times. The CDR3 DNA sequence: TGCGCCAGCAGCTTGGCCCACCTGGACAGGGTAGGGGTTGGGGCTTTCTTT. It specifies CASSLAHLDRVGVGAFF. The chain uses TRBV5-1 and TRBJ1-1, with 8 bases lining up with TRBD1. Per the germline V gene, CDR1 is SGHRS and CDR2 is YFSETQ. CDR3 length: 17 amino acids. With V trimmed by 0 bases and J by 11 bases, 18 bases remained unmatched.

This clonotype was detected many times. This rearrangement joins TRBV11-2 to TRBJ1-1; tentatively, D is TRBD1 (6 bases). Per germline, CDR1 SGHAT and CDR2 FQNNGV. Trimming took 6 bases from V and 5 from J, leaving 16 bases between them. The CDR3 has 14 residues. CDR3 coding DNA: TGTGCCAGCAGTTCCGACTCAGGGGAAACTGAAGCTTTCTTT. This codes for CASSSDSGETEAFF.

This clonotype turned up a few times. This chain links TRBV9 with TRBJ2-1, with 8 bases aligning to TRBD1. Unmatched junction bases numbered 13, after V lost 3 bases and J lost 8 bases. Germline values: CDR1 SGDLS, CDR2 YYNGEE. The CDR3 is 16 amino acids. The CDR3 protein is CASSAVGQGAWDEQFF. The CDR3 DNA reads TGTGCCAGCAGCGCCGTAGGGCAGGGGGCTTGGGATGAGCAGTTCTTC.

On this clonotype itself: Given a much more abundant clone one base away, this may be a read error. The chain carries TRBV7-3 and TRBJ2-7; TRBD2 agrees at 8 bases. This CDR3 comprises 14 residues. Germline loops: CDR1 SGHTA, CDR2 FQGTGA. The trim removed 3 bases at V and 3 bases at J, leaving 4 bases unmatched. The CDR3 here is CASSFRLAHYEQYF. Here the CDR3 DNA reads TGTGCCAGCAGCTTCCGACTAGCGCACTACGAGCAGTACTTC. Complete variable domain (other parts from reference TRBV7-3 and TRBJ2-7): GAGVSQTPSNKVTEKGKYVELRCDPISGHTALYWYRQSLGQGPEFLIYFQGTGAADDSGLPNDRFFAVRPEGSVSTLKIQRTERGDSAVYLCASSFRLAHYEQYFGPGTRLTVT.

This clonotype was observed a handful of times. A much more abundant neighbour one base away suggests this may be a read error. V usage is TRBV30 and J usage is TRBJ2-2; no clear D. The CDR3 is made up of 14 amino acids. Germline CDR1 reads GTSNPN; CDR2 reads SVGIG (reference sequence). The CDR3 loop reads CARRNLGNTGELFF. The CDR3 coding sequence is TGTGCCCGGAGAAATCTTGGGAACACCGGGGAGCTGTTTTTT.

There are many counts of this clonotype. The junction departs from the called germline gene at one end, perhaps through a read error. The chain joins TRBV5-1 to TRBJ1-2, with D possibly TRBD1 on 5 matching bases. Germline CDR1 is SGHRS and CDR2 is YFSETQ. The CDR3 covers 13 residues. The CDR3, as DNA: TGTGCCAGCAGCGGGACCGGGCTCTATGGCTACACCTTC. This translates into CASSGTGLYGYTF.

This clonotype was found a few times. The chain links TRBV3-1 to TRBJ1-1, with D perhaps matching TRBD1 (5 bases). The CDR3 is made up of 14 amino acids. CDR1 is LGHDT and CDR2 is YNNKEL in the germline V gene (reference sequence). V was cut by 3 bases and J by 1 base, with 9 bases left in between. The CDR3 reads CASSQGPRNTEAFF. For the CDR3, the DNA is TGTGCCAGCAGCCAGGGACCCAGGAACACTGAAGCTTTCTTT.

This clonotype was seen many times. This sequence joins TRBV2 and TRBJ2-2; 8 nucleotides match TRBD2. Germline V gene lookup returns CDR1 SNHLY and CDR2 FYNNEI. V trimming: 2 bases; J trimming: 2 bases; junction bases outside the gene matches: 10. This CDR3 spans 18 amino acids. CDR3: CASSETTSEVINTGELFF. The CDR3 DNA is TGTGCCAGCAGTGAAACGACTAGCGAGGTTATAAACACCGGGGAGCTGTTTTTT.

There are many counts of this clonotype. The chain joins TRBV14 to TRBJ2-4, with 13 bases fitting TRBD2. Germline V gives CDR1 SGHDN, CDR2 FVKESK. This CDR3 has 17 residues. The V gene end was trimmed by 8 bases and the J gene end by 3 bases; junction bases not matched to a gene: 10. The CDR3 loop reads CASVPGLAGLGKNIQYF. For the CDR3, the DNA is TGTGCCAGCGTACCGGGACTAGCGGGATTGGGCAAAAACATTCAGTACTTC.

This clonotype was seen only a few times. The rearrangement uses TRBV24-1 and TRBJ2-2, with 10 positions matching TRBD2. The length of the CDR3 is 17 residues. From germline, CDR1 is KGHDR and CDR2 SFDVKD. The ends lost 3 bases at V and 5 bases at J; junction bases unmatched: 8. The chain's CDR3 is CATSDGLAGVATGELFF. CDR3 DNA: TGTGCCACCAGTGATGGTCTAGCGGGAGTTGCGACCGGGGAGCTGTTTTTT.

The CDR3 loop reads CASSPNLGYEQYF. As DNA, the CDR3 is TGTGCCAGCAGCCCTAACCTCGGGTACGAGCAGTACTTC. This sequence joins TRBV7-9 and TRBJ2-7; D remains unclear. The CDR3 loop spans 13 amino acids. Trimming pared 5 bases from V and 4 bases from J, leaving 12 bases between. Germline V gives CDR1 SEHNR, CDR2 FQNEAQ (reference sequence).

This clonotype was observed many times. The chain links TRBV6-1 to TRBJ2-1, with a possible D match to TRBD2 (6 bases). CDR1 is MNHNS and CDR2 is SASEGT in the germline V gene. Trimming pared 2 bases from V and 6 bases from J, leaving 26 bases between. The CDR3 extends over 19 amino acids. CDR3 residues: CASSERSGGAGPVGNEQFF. As DNA, the CDR3 is TGTGCCAGCAGTGAAAGATCTGGGGGAGCGGGTCCGGTCGGCAATGAGCAGTTCTTC.

This clonotype came up many times. The CDR3 loop is CASSHMSTSSNEQFF. CDR3 coding DNA: TGTGCCAGCAGCCACATGTCGACTAGTTCCAATGAGCAGTTCTTC. V is TRBV13 and J is TRBJ2-1, with D perhaps TRBD2 (6 bases). Germline CDR1 is PRHDT and CDR2 is FYEKMQ (reference sequence). The CDR3 spans 15 residues. Trimming pared 5 bases from V and 6 bases from J, leaving 17 bases between.

In its sample, this clonotype was seen many times. The CDR3 DNA sequence: TGTGCCAGCAGCCAAAGTCATACGGGGCAGTACTTC. This gives the protein CASSQSHTGQYF. The chain combines TRBV3-1 with TRBJ2-7; the D is unclear. Per germline, CDR1 LGHDT and CDR2 YNNKEL (reference sequence). V gave up 2 bases and J gave up 9 bases, with 11 bases separating them. The CDR3 totals 12 residues.

This clonotype showed up many times. V and J are TRBV19 and TRBJ2-5; 9 bases fit TRBD2. V dropped 5 bases and J dropped 3; count of bases not matched to a gene: 4. The germline V gene encodes CDR1 LNHDA and CDR2 SQIVND (reference sequence). CDR3 length: 14 residues. CDR3 in amino acids: CASSHRGREETQYF. The CDR3 nucleotides read TGTGCCAGTAGTCATCGCGGGAGGGAAGAGACCCAGTACTTC.

This clonotype was seen more than once but under ten times. V usage is TRBV7-2 and J usage is TRBJ2-3; the match to TRBD2 covers 12 bases. In germline, CDR1 is SGHTA, CDR2 FQGNSA. CDR3 size: 16 residues. After removal of 3 bases from V and 5 bases from J, the junction contained 6 bases not matched to a gene. Written as DNA, the CDR3 is TGTGCCAGCAGCTTTTTCCTAGCGGGAGGGAAAGATACGCAGTATTTT. As protein: CASSFFLAGGKDTQYF.

In regard to this clonotype: This likely came from a read error, as a far larger clone is one base away. This sequence joins TRBV2 and TRBJ2-5; 8 bases agree with TRBD2. Germline-derived CDR1 and CDR2 are SNHLY and FYNNEI. V was clipped by 5 bases and J by 11 bases; unmatched bases: 13. CDR3 size: 14 residues. The CDR3 reads CASSTERERNEQYF. The CDR3 DNA follows: TGTGCCAGCAGTACAGAGCGGGAGCGTAATGAGCAGTACTTC.